The source of this T cell receptor beta chain is a study of blood T cells in healthy people across ages. The study, taken as a whole, reports: Roughly linear age-related decline in beta diversity appeared, significant by age about 37. More naive CD4+ cells and higher diversity were found in long-lived than in aged donors.

Germline CDR1 is DFQATT and CDR2 is SNEGSKA (reference sequence). V lost 0 bases and J lost 6, with 12 bases in between. The CDR3 spans 14 residues. This clonotype was seen only a few times. Its antigen is as yet unknown. A single base separates this from a much larger clone, so it may be a read error. With a J-beta primer mix and a sample-barcoded 5' primer, a second PCR ran about 7 to 12 cycles. TCRdb independently ran MiXCR on the 5' RACE reads; one entry per CDR3 protein. Found here are about 700,000 distinct CDR3 sequences, approximately 31% of them singletons; the top ten hold 15%. The donors, aged roughly 6 to 95, were healthy Caucasians from Russia. Total RNA amounts of at least 6 micrograms were extracted per sample.

The clonotype originates from a woman at least 80 years old in good health. The chain employs TRBV20-1 and TRBJ2-1; D remains ambiguous. Sequencing was carried out using blood. The CDR3 loop is CSARDWAQCNEQFF. The CDR3 nucleotides are TGCAGTGCTAGAGACTGGGCTCAGTGCAATGAGCAGTTCTTC.